This T cell receptor (beta chain) was identified during a study of shared clonotypes between healthy human individuals. Study-wide points: Sampling used blood alone; tissue repertoires probably differ. Rarefaction exposed incomplete sorted-subset sequencing despite large depth.

V was clipped by 6 bases and J by 4 bases, with 10 bases between them. The CDR3 extends over 13 amino acids. Germline lookup yields CDR1 MNHEY and CDR2 SVGAGI. Splitting of each subset's genomic DNA was done evenly across several immunoSEQ plates. TCRdb's table, derived via immunoSEQ multiplex PCR, lists solely in-frame clones and lacks some. This table has around 1.5 million clones, 95% to 99% appearing once. Note on this clone: Its target is not known.

Division of CD4+ cells produced a CD45RA+ naive subset and a CD45RA-negative memory subset. The sequenced sample was naive CD4+ T cells sorted from blood. Documented subset: CD45RA+ positively selected. The chain uses TRBV6-5 and TRBJ2-1; maybe TRBD2 (6 bases). This receptor was identified in a man aged 30-40 years in good health. CDR3 sequence: CASRIGLYNEQFF. The CDR3 DNA reads as TGTGCCAGCAGAATCGGACTATACAATGAGCAGTTCTTC.